The next 7 T cell receptor beta chains were all read from a single sample in a study of T-cell reconstitution after alpha-beta-depleted transplantation in children. Unique molecular identifiers were incorporated during preparation of the TCRbeta library. A single record per CDR3 protein comes from TCRdb applying MiXCR to the PCR reads. Found here are over 70,000 distinct CDR3 sequences, 9.5% to 15% of them singletons; the top ten hold about 14%. The sample was PBMCs from the stem cell graft donor, taken from the stem cell graft. These receptors all come from a human donor who donated a stem cell graft to a child with inherited bone marrow failure.

This clonotype was counted at least ten times. This chain connects TRBV11-2 to TRBJ2-2; 10 nucleotides line up with TRBD1. After removal of 4 bases from V and 0 bases from J, the junction contained 11 bases not matched to a gene. Germline V CDR1 and CDR2: SGHAT, FQNNGV. CDR3 length equals 19 residues. The CDR3 nucleotides read TGTGCCAGCAGCTCGACGTTCCCGGGGACAGGGGCGAACACCGGGGAGCTGTTTTTT. Translation: CASSSTFPGTGANTGELFF.

This clonotype was recorded many times. The J gene is TRBJ1-1, the V gene TRBV10-2; D remains ambiguous. V lost 10 bases and J 1 base, leaving 13 bases between the germline ends. The CDR3 consists of 13 residues. The germline CDR1 and CDR2 sequences are WSHSY and SAAADI. CDR3 region: CATLNWENTEAFF. CDR3 coding DNA: TGCGCCACCCTGAACTGGGAGAACACTGAAGCTTTCTTT.

This clonotype was detected ten times or more. The rearrangement links TRBV7-2 to TRBJ2-5, with TRBD2 matching 9 bases. The CDR3 totals 17 residues. V was clipped by 0 bases and J by 4 bases; unmatched bases: 9. Germline values: CDR1 SGHTA, CDR2 FQGNSA. The CDR3 coding sequence is TGTGCCAGCAGCTTAGCGGGGGTAGCGGGAGCGGGAGAGACCCAGTACTTC. Translated: CASSLAGVAGAGETQYF.

This clonotype was found a few times. V and J are TRBV12-3 or TRBV12-4 and TRBJ2-3; D gene ambiguous. This CDR3 spans 13 amino acids. Trimming removed 4 bases at V and 6 bases at J, with 11 bases between. The CDR3, as DNA: TGTGCCAGCAGTTCGTGGAGTATCGATACGCAGTATTTT. Translating it yields CASSSWSIDTQYF.

This sequence joins TRBV2 and TRBJ1-1; D not resolved. The CDR3 has 13 residues. The V end was cut by 6 bases, the J end by 0 bases, with 8 bases between. CDR1 and CDR2 (germline): SNHLY, FYNNEI. The CDR3 nucleotides are TGTGCCAGCAGCGGAGAGTTGAACACTGAAGCTTTCTTT. The encoded protein is CASSGELNTEAFF.

Comment on this clonotype: This may stem from a read error, because a much larger clone lies one nucleotide away. The chain recombines TRBV4-2 with TRBJ2-3; 9 nucleotides line up with TRBD2. Looked up from germline, CDR1 is LGHNA and CDR2 is YNFKEQ. CDR3 length equals 15 residues. With V trimmed by 8 bases and J by 7 bases, 13 bases remained unmatched. This chain's CDR3 is CASQDQASGTNTQYF. CDR3 nucleotides: TGTGCCAGCCAAGATCAGGCTAGCGGGACAAATACGCAGTATTTT.

This clonotype appeared many times. This chain links TRBV5-5 with TRBJ1-2, with 7 bases matching TRBD1. In germline, CDR1 is SGHKS, CDR2 YYEKEE (reference sequence). The CDR3 loop spans 14 amino acids. Unmatched junction bases numbered 8, after V lost 4 bases and J lost 5 bases. The CDR3, as DNA: TGTGCCAGCAGCGGGACGACAGGGCGATATGGCTACACCTTC. This sequence encodes CASSGTTGRYGYTF.